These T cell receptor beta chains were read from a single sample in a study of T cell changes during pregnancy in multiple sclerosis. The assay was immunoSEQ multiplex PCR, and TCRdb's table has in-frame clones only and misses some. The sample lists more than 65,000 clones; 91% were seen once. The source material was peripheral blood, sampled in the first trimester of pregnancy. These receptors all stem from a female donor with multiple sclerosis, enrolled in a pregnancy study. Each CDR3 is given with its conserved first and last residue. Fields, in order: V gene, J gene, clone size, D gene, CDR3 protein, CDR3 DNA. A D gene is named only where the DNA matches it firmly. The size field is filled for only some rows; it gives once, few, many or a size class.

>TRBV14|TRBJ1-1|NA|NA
CASSQDFPGLGTEAFF
TGTGCCAGCAGCCAAGATTTTCCAGGGTTGGGCACTGAAGCTTTCTTT
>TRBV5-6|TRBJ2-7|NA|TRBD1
CASSLGGQGNYEQYF
TGTGCCAGCAGCTTGGGGGGACAGGGTAACTACGAGCAGTACTTC
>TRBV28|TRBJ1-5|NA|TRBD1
CASRDRASNQPQHF
TGTGCCAGCCGGGACAGGGCTAGCAATCAGCCCCAGCATTTT
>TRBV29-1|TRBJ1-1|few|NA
CSVAQGNTEAFF
TGCAGCGTTGCACAGGGGAACACTGAAGCTTTCTTT
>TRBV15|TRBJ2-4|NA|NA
CATSRRQVGNIQYF
TGTGCCACCAGCAGAAGACAGGTTGGAAACATTCAGTACTTC
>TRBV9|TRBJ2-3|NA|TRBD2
CASSISTSGGTDTQYF
TGTGCCAGCAGCATATCGACTAGCGGGGGCACAGATACGCAGTATTTT
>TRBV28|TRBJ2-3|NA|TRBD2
CASSFWIAGGVGADTQYF
TGTGCCAGCAGTTTTTGGATAGCGGGAGGCGTGGGGGCAGATACGCAGTATTTT
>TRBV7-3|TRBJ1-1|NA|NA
CASSAGVNTEAFF
TGTGCCAGCAGCGCGGGGGTAAACACTGAAGCTTTCTTT
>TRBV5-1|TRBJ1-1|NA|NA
CASSIGRAEAFF
TGCGCCAGCAGCATAGGGAGGGCTGAAGCTTTCTTT
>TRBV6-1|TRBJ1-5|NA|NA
CASSPSPGGEQPQHF
TGTGCCAGCTCCCCTTCCCCAGGTGGTGAACAGCCCCAGCATTTT
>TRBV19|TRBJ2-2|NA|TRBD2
CASSIISGRASTGELFF
TGTGCCAGTAGTATAATAAGCGGGAGGGCCTCGACCGGGGAGCTGTTTTTT
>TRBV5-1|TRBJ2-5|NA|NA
CASSPLGLQETQYF
TGCGCCAGCAGCCCCCTAGGCCTCCAAGAGACCCAGTACTTC
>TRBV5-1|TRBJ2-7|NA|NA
CASSLVFGSSYEQYF
TGCGCCAGCAGCTTGGTATTCGGGAGCTCCTACGAGCAGTACTTC
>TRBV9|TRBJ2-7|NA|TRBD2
CASSVGGAGYEQYF
TGTGCCAGCAGCGTCGGGGGGGCCGGCTACGAGCAGTACTTC
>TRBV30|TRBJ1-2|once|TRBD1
CAWRQGRYGYTF
TGTGCCTGGAGACAGGGGAGGTATGGCTACACCTTC
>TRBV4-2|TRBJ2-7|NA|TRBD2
CASSPEAGVGYEQYF
TGTGCCAGCAGCCCGGAAGCGGGAGTAGGCTACGAGCAGTACTTC
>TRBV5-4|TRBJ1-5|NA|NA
CASSSGQGGQPQHF
TGTGCCAGCAGCTCCGGGCAAGGGGGACAGCCCCAGCATTTT
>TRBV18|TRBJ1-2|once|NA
CASSPPVRSNYGYTF
TGTGCCAGCTCACCACCAGTCAGGTCGAACTATGGCTACACCTTC
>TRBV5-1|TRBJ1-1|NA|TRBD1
CASSLGQGRTEAFF
TGCGCCAGCAGCCTTGGACAGGGCCGGACTGAAGCTTTCTTT
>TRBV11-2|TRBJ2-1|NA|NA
CASSLVQNNEQFF
TGTGCCAGCAGCTTAGTCCAGAACAATGAGCAGTTCTTC
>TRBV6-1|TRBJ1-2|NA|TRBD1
CASSAGWAGGLYGYTF
TGTGCCAGCAGTGCGGGCTGGGCAGGGGGCCTATATGGCTACACCTTC
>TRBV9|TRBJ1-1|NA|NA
CASSVALQGDTEAFF
TGTGCCAGCAGCGTAGCCCTACAGGGAGACACTGAAGCTTTCTTT
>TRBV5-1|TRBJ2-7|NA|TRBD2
CASSSGLAGGPISYEQYF
TGCGCCAGCAGCTCGGGACTAGCGGGAGGTCCGATCTCCTACGAGCAGTACTTC
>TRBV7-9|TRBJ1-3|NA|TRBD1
CASSPGQGRNTIYF
TGTGCCAGCAGCCCCGGACAGGGCCGAAACACCATATATTTT
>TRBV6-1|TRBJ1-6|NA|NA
CASSEGQGYSPLHF
TGTGCCAGCAGTGAAGGGCAGGGGTATTCACCCCTCCACTTT